Shown below are 14 T cell receptor beta chains from a single sample sequenced in a study of T cells in Graves' hyperthyroidism and ophthalmopathy. Researchers took RNA transcripts and amplified the TCR beta CDR3 regions from them. The HTBI primer set served for first-round RT-PCR of the TCR CDR3. TCRdb fed the multiplex PCR reads into MiXCR, producing one record per CDR3 protein. The repertoire holds about 410,000 distinct CDR3 sequences, with approximately 14% as singletons. Sequences were obtained from blood. Receptors originate from a young man with Graves' ophthalmopathy.

The chain is built from TRBV7-3 and TRBJ2-7; possibly TRBD2 for D (5 bases). Germline CDR1 reads SGHTA; CDR2 reads FQGTGA. CDR3 length equals 14 residues. V lost 6 bases and J 3 bases, leaving 15 bases between the germline ends. The DNA of the CDR3 is TGTGCCAGCAGTTTACGGACTCTCAGCTACGAGCAGTACTTC. Residues: CASSLRTLSYEQYF.

In its sample, this clonotype was seen many times. This chain links TRBV28 with TRBJ1-1; D is uncertain. The CDR3 runs to 12 residues. V lost 1 base to trimming and J lost 3 bases, with 3 bases between them. Per the germline V gene, CDR1 is MDHEN and CDR2 is SYDVKM. CDR3 nucleotide sequence: TGTGCCAGCAGTTTATCCTACACTGAAGCTTTCTTT. Its translation is CASSLSYTEAFF.

Ten or more counts support this clonotype. The V call is TRBV6-1, the J call TRBJ1-2; TRBD1 might be the D (6 bases). The CDR3 runs 14 residues. From germline, CDR1 is MNHNS and CDR2 SASEGT. Between the trimmed V and J ends, which lost 8 bases and 3 bases, there was a span of 16 bases. The CDR3 is CASGPGTGYYGYTF. CDR3 in DNA: TGTGCCAGCGGCCCCGGAACAGGGTACTATGGCTACACCTTC.

Concerning this clonotype: A junction boundary mismatches the germline segment, possibly from a read error. CDR3 DNA: TGTGCCAGCAGTTGGACGGACAATCAGTCCCAGCATTTT. It codes for CASSWTDNQSQHF. The chain has TRBV6-9 and TRBJ1-5; possibly TRBD1 for D (5 bases). Per germline, CDR1 MNHGY and CDR2 SVAAGI. The CDR3 spans 13 residues.

This clonotype was found a few times. V and J are TRBV5-8 and TRBJ2-6; 10 nucleotides line up with TRBD1. V lost 3 bases to trimming and J lost 4 bases; unmatched junction nucleotides: 13. CDR1 SGHTS and CDR2 YDEGEE come from the germline V gene. The CDR3 extends over 19 amino acids. The CDR3 loop is CASSSPPGQGTGGANVLTF. The DNA of the CDR3 is TGTGCCAGCAGCTCACCTCCGGGACAGGGGACTGGAGGGGCCAACGTCCTGACTTTC.

Of note for this clonotype: A read error may explain this, as a much larger clone is one base away. The chain couples TRBV11-2 to TRBJ1-1; no clear D gene. CDR1 is SGHAT, CDR2 FQNNGV, per germline. This CDR3 has 11 amino acids. The CDR3 DNA follows: TGTGCCAGCAGTTACCGTGCTGACGCTTTCTTT. This translates into CASSYRADAFF.

This clonotype was counted at least ten times. The chain joins TRBV20-1 to TRBJ2-3; 11 bases line up with TRBD2. V was pared by 3 bases and J by 0 bases, with 8 bases of the junction left unmatched. The CDR3 is made up of 17 amino acids. CDR1 is DFQATT and CDR2 is SNEGSKA in the germline V gene (reference sequence). CDR3: CSASSGLAETSTDTQYF. The CDR3 DNA is TGCAGTGCTAGTTCGGGACTAGCGGAAACTAGCACAGATACGCAGTATTTT.

This clonotype occurred a few times. This chain uses TRBV10-3 with TRBJ2-6; 9 bases match TRBD1. Looked up from germline, CDR1 is ENHRY and CDR2 is SYGVKD. This CDR3 region has 16 residues. V trimming: 7 bases; J trimming: 1 base; junction bases outside the gene matches: 5. As DNA, the CDR3 is TGTGCCATCAAGGGACAGGGATTGTCTGGGGCCAACGTCCTGACTTTC. The encoded protein is CAIKGQGLSGANVLTF.

This clonotype was observed at least ten times. V and J are TRBV7-6 and TRBJ2-1, with 14 bases identical to TRBD2. In germline, CDR1 is SGHVS, CDR2 FNYEAQ. V shed 5 bases and J 5 bases; nucleotides not matched to a gene: 2. The CDR3 covers 15 residues. CDR3 bases: TGTGCCAGCAGCCGGACTAGCGGGGGGAACAATGAGCAGTTCTTC. Amino acids: CASSRTSGGNNEQFF.

This clonotype was counted many times. The V call is TRBV12-3 or TRBV12-4, the J call TRBJ1-2; D uncertain. This CDR3 has 13 residues. Deletions cut 6 bases from V and 4 bases from J, with 12 bases between. The CDR3 region is CASSHQVTYGYTF. The CDR3 region has the DNA TGTGCCAGCAGCCATCAGGTGACCTATGGCTACACCTTC.

This clonotype was found many times. CDR3 residues: CASSEDSGANVLTF. The CDR3 nucleotides read TGTGCCAGCAGTGAAGACTCTGGGGCCAACGTCCTGACTTTC. The gene calls are TRBV2 and TRBJ2-6; D unclear. Germline V gives CDR1 SNHLY, CDR2 FYNNEI. The CDR3 length is 14 residues. Trimming stripped 1 base from V and 0 bases from J, with 1 base between.

The chain links TRBV30 to TRBJ2-7, with unresolved D. The V gene's germline CDR1 is GTSNPN and CDR2 SVGIG (reference sequence). The CDR3 consists of 12 residues. V was cut by 3 bases and J by 2 bases, with 8 bases left in between. CDR3 nucleotides: TGTGCCTGGAGGAGATTTCCCTACGAGCAGTACTTC. This codes for CAWRRFPYEQYF.

This clonotype was counted ten times or more. This chain uses TRBV30 with TRBJ2-4, with D unclear. The V gene's germline CDR1 is GTSNPN and CDR2 SVGIG (reference sequence). V lost 8 bases and J lost 12, with 8 bases in between. The length of the CDR3 is 8 residues. The DNA of the CDR3 is TGTGCCGCCCCCCCTCAGTACTTC. It is translated as CAAPPQYF.

The chain is built from TRBV6-9 and TRBJ1-1; TRBD1 agrees at 12 bases. J lost 7 bases, V lost 6 bases, and 12 bases had no gene match. CDR1 MNHGY and CDR2 SVAAGI come from the germline V gene. This CDR3 region has 16 residues. CDR3: CASRYRDRGRSGEAFF. The CDR3, as DNA: TGTGCCAGCAGGTACCGGGACAGGGGGCGATCGGGTGAAGCTTTCTTT.